This TCR beta chain was documented in a study of T cells after posttransplantation cyclophosphamide. Regarding the study as a whole: TRB clonality was highly associated with recipient CMV seropositivity and reactivation. Tissue-infiltrating T cells from skin or gut overlapped little with blood T cells.

Regarding this clone: Its antigen is not identified.

Treatment was busulfan-fludarabine conditioning, a marrow graft, and cyclophosphamide on days +3 and +4. The V gene's germline CDR1 is SEHNR and CDR2 FQNEAQ (reference sequence). The trim removed 5 bases at V and 3 bases at J, leaving 4 bases unmatched. CDR3 length: 14 amino acids. Method: immunoSEQ multiplex PCR; TCRdb's copy keeps in-frame clones and lacks some. The data contain 7,500 to 10,000 clones, 82% of them singletons. The rearrangement links TRBV7-9 to TRBJ1-1; 9 bases fit TRBD1. This clonotype originated in a female patient aged 40-50 years who received an allogeneic stem cell transplant from a related donor, was CMV-positive, and had no GVHD. Some of these T cells may belong to the graft donor. This material consisted of PBMCs, taken 1,700 to 2,000 days after a stem cell transplant with posttransplant cyclophosphamide. The CDR3 sequence: CASSPRTGDTEAFF. DNA of the CDR3: TGTGCCAGCAGCCCGAGGACAGGGGACACTGAAGCTTTCTTT.